The T cell receptor (beta chain) under discussion was sequenced for a study of T cell responses to AZD1222 COVID-19 vaccine. The CDR3 is 15 amino acids. From germline, CDR1 is SGHRS and CDR2 YFSETQ. V was pared by 4 bases and J by 0 bases, with 6 bases of the junction left unmatched. This clone has just a few counts. The assay was immunoSEQ multiplex PCR, and TCRdb's table has in-frame clones only and misses some. The repertoire holds about 130,000 clones, with over 75% as singletons. This chain uses TRBV5-1 with TRBJ1-1; 7 bases align to TRBD1. The sequencing here drew on peripheral blood, taken on day 0 of AZD1222 vaccination. The receptor was derived from an adult in good health. Written as DNA, the CDR3 is TGCGCCAGCAGCGGTCCGGGACAGTTGAACACTGAAGCTTTCTTT. This encodes CASSGPGQLNTEAFF.